The next 18 T cell receptor beta chains were all read from a single sample in a study of PD-1 blockade in classical Hodgkin lymphoma. Sample time point: cycle 4 day 1 (C4D1), after six to seven weeks of nivolumab. Relapses following autologous stem cell transplantation were seen in all patients, with brentuximab vedotin exposure varying. Repertoires were generated with immunoSEQ multiplex PCR, while TCRdb's copy carries only in-frame clones and drops some. Of 90,000 to 140,000 clones listed, roughly nine tenths were seen once; the top ten hold about 20%. The sequenced sample was peripheral blood mononuclear cells (PBMCs), obtained before the fourth cycle of nivolumab. These receptors all stem from a human donor with classical Hodgkin lymphoma.

The CDR3 DNA sequence: TGTGCCAGCAGCTTAAACCAGGGGAACACCGGGGAGCTGTTTTTT. This translates into CASSLNQGNTGELFF. The rearrangement uses TRBV9 and TRBJ2-2; D may be TRBD1 (5 bases). The CDR3 is 15 amino acids. Per the germline V gene, CDR1 is SGDLS and CDR2 is YYNGEE. V was cut by 4 bases and J by 1 base, with 11 bases left in between.

This chain uses TRBV27 with TRBJ1-1; D is unclear. With 3 bases removed from V and 1 base from J, the gap between germline ends came to 9 bases. From germline, CDR1 is MNHEY and CDR2 SMNVEV (reference sequence). The CDR3 extends over 14 amino acids. CDR3 sequence: CASSFLGPNTEAFF. In DNA form, the CDR3 reads TGTGCCAGCAGTTTTCTTGGCCCGAACACTGAAGCTTTCTTT.

The genes are TRBV5-1 and TRBJ2-7, with 7 bases fitting TRBD1. V was clipped by 4 bases and J by 5 bases; unmatched bases: 9. The CDR3 spans 14 residues. CDR1 is SGHRS, CDR2 YFSETQ, per germline. In DNA form, the CDR3 reads TGCGCCAGCAGCCAGGGACAGCAAGGGGACGAGCAGTACTTC. Amino acid sequence: CASSQGQQGDEQYF.

The chain uses TRBV27 and TRBJ2-4, with 7 bases fitting TRBD1. Germline V gene data show CDR1 as MNHEY and CDR2 as SMNVEV (reference sequence). V gave up 2 bases and J gave up 6 bases; unmatched junction bases: 13. This CDR3 is 17 amino acids long. The CDR3 is CASSLTGLRDRRNIQYF. CDR3 bases: TGTGCCAGCAGTTTAACGGGGCTCCGGGACAGACGAAACATTCAGTACTTC.

The sample holds one count of this clone. The V call is TRBV9, the J call TRBJ1-2; TRBD1 matches at 10 bases. Germline V gives CDR1 SGDLS, CDR2 YYNGEE. V gave up 2 bases and J gave up 8 bases; unmatched junction bases: 6. The CDR3 length is 14 residues. Here the CDR3 DNA reads TGTGCCAGCAGCGTCAGACAGGGGGCTGTCGGCTACACCTTC. This encodes CASSVRQGAVGYTF.

The chain has TRBV6-6 and TRBJ2-7; 8 bases line up with TRBD2. V lost 8 bases to trimming and J lost 5 bases; unmatched junction nucleotides: 8. The germline V gene has CDR1 MNHNY and CDR2 SVGAGI (reference sequence). CDR3 length: 13 amino acids. In DNA, the CDR3 is TGTGCCAGCCGAGCGGGAGCGGTGAACGAGCAGTACTTC. It specifies CASRAGAVNEQYF.

The chain recombines TRBV11-2 with TRBJ2-7; possibly TRBD1 for D (6 bases). V was clipped by 3 bases and J by 7 bases, with 22 bases between them. The CDR3 spans 16 residues. Per germline, CDR1 SGHAT and CDR2 FQNNGV. The CDR3 spells CASSFRASGESREQYF. For the CDR3, the DNA is TGTGCCAGCAGCTTTAGGGCGTCAGGGGAGTCGCGGGAGCAGTACTTC.

This clone was detected a few times. The chain employs TRBV28 and TRBJ1-2; D is perhaps TRBD1 (5 bases). CDR3 size: 13 residues. The germline gives CDR1 MDHEN, CDR2 SYDVKM. Trimming removed 4 bases from V and 4 bases from J, with 10 bases in between. The CDR3 loop is CASSSGGPYGYTF. The CDR3, as DNA: TGTGCCAGCAGTTCCGGGGGTCCCTATGGCTACACCTTC.

The chain combines TRBV20-1 with TRBJ2-1; no reliable D call. This CDR3 is 10 amino acids long. Trimming stripped 3 bases from V and 15 bases from J, with 12 bases between. Germline CDR1 reads DFQATT; CDR2 reads SNEGSKA (reference sequence). CDR3 loop: CSASGRYRFF. Written as DNA, the CDR3 is TGCAGTGCTAGCGGCCGTTATCGGTTCTTC.

Only one count was recorded for this clone. The chain uses TRBV28 and TRBJ1-5; TRBD1 matches at 9 bases. V shed 8 bases and J 6 bases; nucleotides not matched to a gene: 20. Germline V lookup: CDR1 MDHEN, CDR2 SYDVKM. The length of the CDR3 is 18 residues. CDR3 nucleotides: TGTGCCAGCGGAATGGGGTGGGGACAGGGAATTATCAGTCAGCCCCAGCATTTT. Residues: CASGMGWGQGIISQPQHF.

The rearrangement links TRBV28 to TRBJ2-5, with 9 bases matching TRBD1. V trimming: 5 bases; J trimming: 5 bases; junction bases outside the gene matches: 3. Germline assignment: CDR1 MDHEN and CDR2 SYDVKM. The CDR3 runs to 13 residues. The CDR3 reads CASSAGTGETQYF. The CDR3 DNA follows: TGTGCCAGCAGTGCCGGGACAGGGGAGACCCAGTACTTC.

This chain uses TRBV19 with TRBJ2-1, with 8 positions matching TRBD2. The germline V gene encodes CDR1 LNHDA and CDR2 SQIVND (reference sequence). The CDR3 is made up of 14 amino acids. V lost 7 bases to trimming and J lost 8 bases; unmatched junction nucleotides: 10. CDR3 protein: CASTPAGGSYEQFF. For the CDR3, the DNA is TGTGCCAGTACCCCTGCGGGAGGAAGCTATGAGCAGTTCTTC.

The J gene is TRBJ2-5, the V gene TRBV7-2; no reliable D call. V was clipped by 7 bases and J by 9 bases, with 15 bases between them. Per the germline V gene, CDR1 is SGHTA and CDR2 is FQGNSA. This CDR3 comprises 12 residues. The CDR3 DNA sequence: TGTGCCAGCACCCAGTCCTGGAGTCCCCAGTACTTC. Translating gives CASTQSWSPQYF.

The rearrangement links TRBV6-5 to TRBJ1-5, with TRBD1 as a possible D gene (5 bases). This CDR3 comprises 14 residues. The V end lost 2 bases, the J end lost 2 bases, and 7 bases lay between the germline ends. Germline assignment: CDR1 MNHEY and CDR2 SVGAGI. CDR3 bases: TGTGCCAGCAGTTACGGGGCAGGCAATCAGCCCCAGCATTTT. It yields the protein CASSYGAGNQPQHF.

The chain carries TRBV11-2 and TRBJ2-7; 9 bases align to TRBD1. CDR3 length: 13 residues. The germline gives CDR1 SGHAT, CDR2 FQNNGV. After removal of 8 bases from V and 7 bases from J, the junction contained 9 bases not matched to a gene. This CDR3 reads CASFGDRVVEQYF. The CDR3 DNA reads as TGTGCCAGCTTCGGGGACAGGGTGGTTGAGCAGTACTTC.

The chain is built from TRBV7-9 and TRBJ2-5; D not certain. The V and J ends lost 5 bases and 5 bases respectively, with 12 bases between them. This CDR3 has 13 amino acids. Germline CDR1 SEHNR, CDR2 FQNEAQ (reference sequence). The CDR3 sequence: CASSTDEWETQYF. The CDR3 DNA reads as TGTGCCAGCAGCACGGACGAATGGGAGACCCAGTACTTC.

The CDR3 nucleotides read TGTGCCTGGAAACCCTTCGTTTCGGGGGCCAACGTCCTGACTTTC. Translating gives CAWKPFVSGANVLTF. The J gene is TRBJ2-6, the V gene TRBV30; D remains ambiguous. CDR1 and CDR2 from the germline V gene are GTSNPN and SVGIG (reference sequence). V gave up 4 bases and J gave up 4 bases, with 14 bases separating them. The CDR3 length is 15 residues.

The chain combines TRBV5-1 with TRBJ2-2; 7 bases map to TRBD2. V lost 0 bases and J lost 1; bases outside the gene matches: 3. The CDR3 sequence is 16 residues long. Per the germline V gene, CDR1 is SGHRS and CDR2 is YFSETQ. The CDR3 is CASSLVASGNTGELFF. CDR3 nucleotides: TGCGCCAGCAGCTTGGTGGCTAGCGGGAACACCGGGGAGCTGTTTTTT. The variable domain in full, completed from reference TRBV5-1 and TRBJ2-2, reads KAGVTQTPRYLIKTRGQQVTLSCSPISGHRSVSWYQQTPGQGLQFLFEYFSETQRNKGNFPGRFSGRQFSNSRSEMNVSTLELGDSALYLCASSLVASGNTGELFFGEGSRLTVL.